This TCR beta chain appears in the sequencing data of a study of OX40 agonist ivuxolimab in advanced cancers. Study at large: Checkpoint inhibitors had been given previously to approximately 41% of patients. Findings and limits, study-wide: Expanded clones were, on average, more numerous in CD8+ T cells than in CD4+.

The CDR3 runs 14 residues. Concerning this clone: The antigen is not known.

Method: immunoSEQ multiplex PCR; TCRdb's copy keeps in-frame clones and lacks some. The repertoire includes 30,000 to 45,000 clones, about 79% of them detected once, and around 20% sits in the top ten. This sample comprised CD4+ or CD8+ T cells sorted from blood, obtained in a trial of the OX40 agonist ivuxolimab. The chain combines TRBV21-1 with TRBJ2-5; the table names TRBD2, a call not compared with the DNA. TRBV21-1 is reported as a pseudogene. The receptor was isolated from an adult with an advanced solid tumor such as melanoma, head and neck, liver or kidney cancer. CDR3 bases: TGTGCCAGCAGCAAAATTGAGGAATTAGAGACCCAGTACTTC. Its protein product is CASSKIEELETQYF.